These 26 T cell receptor beta chains came from one sample sequenced in a study of beta chain features in type 1 diabetes. The authors reverse transcribed all of the isolated RNA, so sequencing captured expressed TCRB transcripts. The table came from immunoSEQ multiplex PCR; TCRdb's copy has only in-frame clones and leaves some out. The sample lists about 620,000 clones, about 14% seen once, with around 0.1% in the top ten. The sample taken for sequencing was naive CD4+ T cells from blood. Receptor source: a man aged 18 to 29 in good health.

This clone was picked up a small number of times. The chain carries TRBV2 and TRBJ2-5; D call uncertain. V lost 7 bases, J lost 4 bases, and 7 bases lay in between. CDR3 size: 11 residues. Germline V gene lookup returns CDR1 SNHLY and CDR2 FYNNEI. The CDR3 nucleotides read TGTGCCAGCACCGAACGAGAGACCCAGTACTTC. Translating it yields CASTERETQYF.

The V and J genes are TRBV19 and TRBJ2-2; tentative D call: TRBD1 (5 bases). The V end was cut by 6 bases, the J end by 4 bases, with 21 bases between. The CDR3 totals 17 residues. Germline lookup yields CDR1 LNHDA and CDR2 SQIVND (reference sequence). Written as DNA, the CDR3 is TGTGCCAGTAGGAAGGATACCCGACAGAGTCTCACCGGGGAGCTGTTTTTT. Protein sequence: CASRKDTRQSLTGELFF.

The table lists this clone with a few counts. The V and J genes are TRBV7-2 and TRBJ2-6; D is unresolved. Germline CDR1 and CDR2: SGHTA and FQGNSA. Trimming took 0 bases from V and 4 from J, leaving 7 bases between them. The CDR3 has 15 amino acids. The CDR3 DNA sequence: TGTGCCAGCAGCTTAGCCCCACAAGGGGCCAACGTCCTGACTTTC. Amino acids: CASSLAPQGANVLTF.

This clone was detected only a few times. The chain joins TRBV4-3 to TRBJ2-1; 7 positions match TRBD2. Trimming cost V 5 bases and J 6 bases; bases outside gene matches: 10. Germline-derived CDR1 and CDR2 are LGHNA and YSLEER. The CDR3 runs 15 residues. DNA of the CDR3: TGCGCCAGCAGCTCCGAGGGCCGCGGGGGCAATGAGCAGTTCTTC. Protein sequence: CASSSEGRGGNEQFF.

V and J are TRBV7-8 and TRBJ1-5; perhaps TRBD1 as D (6 bases). Trimming pared 0 bases from V and 6 bases from J, leaving 12 bases between. CDR3 size: 15 residues. Germline CDR1 and CDR2: SGHVS and FQNEAQ. CDR3 protein: CASSLAHGGTQPQHF. CDR3 bases: TGTGCCAGCAGCTTAGCGCACGGGGGCACTCAGCCCCAGCATTTT.

V is TRBV10-3 and J is TRBJ2-2; D is perhaps TRBD1 or TRBD2 (7 bases each). The CDR3 length is 15 residues. V was pared by 4 bases and J by 4 bases, with 13 bases between. Germline V gives CDR1 ENHRY, CDR2 SYGVKD. As DNA, the CDR3 is TGTGCCATCAGTGGACAGGGAGGGCCCACCGGGGAGCTGTTTTTT. This translates into CAISGQGGPTGELFF.

The table lists this clone with a few counts. The V gene is TRBV19, the J gene TRBJ2-3, with D unclear. This CDR3 is 13 amino acids long. Trimming removed 3 bases at V and 6 bases at J, with 10 bases between. Germline V CDR1 and CDR2: LNHDA, SQIVND (reference sequence). The DNA for the CDR3 is TGTGCCAGTAGTATCGCCAGGCGGGATACGCAGTATTTT. This translates into CASSIARRDTQYF. The variable domain in full, with the rest retrieved from reference TRBV19 and TRBJ2-3, is DGGITQSPKYLFRKEGQNVTLSCEQNLNHDAMYWYRQDPGQGLRLIYYSQIVNDFQKGDIAEGYSVSREKKESFPLTVTSAQKNPTAFYLCASSIARRDTQYFGPGTRLTVL.

The rearrangement uses TRBV9 and TRBJ2-5, with TRBD2 matching over 10 bases. J was trimmed by 5 bases and V by 4 bases; bases with no gene match: 11. Germline V gene lookup returns CDR1 SGDLS and CDR2 YYNGEE. The CDR3 spans 16 residues. CDR3: CASSKLAGDSHETQYF. The CDR3 nucleotides read TGTGCCAGCAGCAAGCTAGCGGGGGACTCCCATGAGACCCAGTACTTC.

This clone was detected only a few times. The chain links TRBV23-1 to TRBJ2-7; D tentatively fits TRBD1 or TRBD2 (5 bases each). TRBV23-1 carries the ORF label, with uncertain function. The length of the CDR3 is 18 residues. V lost 6 bases, J lost 7 bases, and 31 bases lay in between. The CDR3: CASSRTPTGQDTFGEQYF. CDR3 nucleotide sequence: TGCGCCAGCAGCCGAACGCCGACGGGGCAGGATACCTTCGGAGAGCAGTACTTC.

The chain is built from TRBV6-6 and TRBJ2-7, with 9 bases identical to TRBD1. J was trimmed by 2 bases and V by 5 bases; bases with no gene match: 4. The germline V gene has CDR1 MNHNY and CDR2 SVGAGI (reference sequence). CDR3 size: 14 residues. The CDR3 loop reads CASSQGTGTYEQYF. The CDR3 nucleotides read TGTGCCAGCAGTCAAGGGACAGGGACCTACGAGCAGTACTTC.

This clone was counted between two and nine times. The chain uses TRBV7-2 and TRBJ2-3; D remains unclear. V was shortened by 5 bases and J by 2 bases, with 20 bases between the two germline ends. The CDR3 is 17 amino acids. In germline, CDR1 is SGHTA, CDR2 FQGNSA. The CDR3 region is CASSGGGFPWSTDTQYF. The CDR3 region has the DNA TGTGCCAGCAGCGGCGGCGGATTCCCCTGGTCCACAGATACGCAGTATTTT.

The sample holds a few counts of this clone. The chain recombines TRBV7-2 with TRBJ2-5, with TRBD1 as a possible D gene (6 bases). Trimming shortened V by 5 bases and J by 2 bases, and 12 bases separated the two germline ends. The CDR3 loop spans 14 amino acids. The germline gives CDR1 SGHTA, CDR2 FQGNSA. The CDR3 protein is CASSPWGRQETQYF. The CDR3 coding sequence is TGTGCCAGCAGCCCGTGGGGGCGACAAGAGACCCAGTACTTC. Filled out from reference TRBV7-2 and TRBJ2-5, the complete variable domain reads GAGVSQSPSNKVTEKGKDVELRCDPISGHTALYWYRQSLGQGLEFLIYFQGNSAPDKSGLPSDRFSAERTGGSVSTLTIQRTQQEDSAVYLCASSPWGRQETQYFGPGTRLLVL.

This chain uses TRBV19 with TRBJ2-1, with D perhaps assigned TRBD1 or TRBD2 (5 bases each). Trimming took 7 bases from V and 4 from J, leaving 8 bases between them. Germline V gene data show CDR1 as LNHDA and CDR2 as SQIVND (reference sequence). This CDR3 comprises 12 residues. The DNA for the CDR3 is TGTGCCAGTACGAGGGGTTACAATGAGCAGTTCTTC. Its translation: CASTRGYNEQFF. Supplemented by reference TRBV19 and TRBJ2-1, the full variable domain reads DGGITQSPKYLFRKEGQNVTLSCEQNLNHDAMYWYRQDPGQGLRLIYYSQIVNDFQKGDIAEGYSVSREKKESFPLTVTSAQKNPTAFYLCASTRGYNEQFFGPGTRLTVL.

This clone showed up just a few times. The J gene is TRBJ2-1, the V gene TRBV19; D possibly uses TRBD1 or TRBD2 (5 bases each). Germline CDR1 LNHDA, CDR2 SQIVND (reference sequence). The CDR3 consists of 15 residues. The V end lost 5 bases, the J end lost 9 bases, and 20 bases lay between the germline ends. The chain's CDR3 is CASSAGTRSAGEQFF. In DNA form, the CDR3 reads TGTGCCAGTAGTGCCGGGACGAGGAGTGCGGGTGAGCAGTTCTTC.

In this sample, this clone turned up a few times. This may arise from a read error, as a much more abundant clone is one base away. The same CDR3 is also encoded by other DNA sequences in this sample. This chain uses TRBV5-4 with TRBJ2-5; D gene unclear. The CDR3 length is 11 residues. CDR1 and CDR2 from the germline V gene are SGHNT and YYREEE (reference sequence). Deletions cut 0 bases from V and 4 bases from J, with 1 base between. CDR3 bases: TGTGCCAGCAGCTTGGCAGAGACCCAGTACTTC. This sequence encodes CASSLAETQYF. Supplemented by reference TRBV5-4 and TRBJ2-5, the full variable domain reads ETGVTQSPTHLIKTRGQQVTLRCSSQSGHNTVSWYQQALGQGPQFIFQYYREEENGRGNFPPRFSGLQFPNYSSELNVNALELDDSALYLCASSLAETQYFGPGTRLLVL.

V is TRBV19 and J is TRBJ1-1; 10 bases fit TRBD1. This CDR3 is 14 amino acids long. Germline-derived CDR1 and CDR2 are LNHDA and SQIVND (reference sequence). V shed 6 bases and J 3 bases; nucleotides not matched to a gene: 4. CDR3 residues: CASSLTGGDTEAFF. The CDR3 nucleotides read TGTGCCAGTAGCCTGACAGGGGGCGACACTGAAGCTTTCTTT.

The gene calls are TRBV5-6 and TRBJ2-5; 12 positions agree with TRBD2. CDR3 size: 14 residues. Germline lookup yields CDR1 SGHDT and CDR2 YYEEEE. Unmatched junction bases numbered 2, after V lost 5 bases and J lost 3 bases. This CDR3 reads CASRTSGSEETQYF. The CDR3 DNA reads as TGTGCCAGCAGGACTAGCGGGAGTGAAGAGACCCAGTACTTC.

This clone was detected a few times. The chain combines TRBV28 with TRBJ1-5; D not certain. The CDR3 runs 11 residues. Germline V gene lookup returns CDR1 MDHEN and CDR2 SYDVKM. V gave up 5 bases and J gave up 6 bases, with 5 bases separating them. The CDR3 protein is CASSLLQPQHF. The DNA of the CDR3 is TGTGCCAGCAGTCTTCTTCAGCCCCAGCATTTT.

V is TRBV6-5 and J is TRBJ2-1, with D possibly being TRBD1 or TRBD2 (5 bases each). The CDR3 extends over 14 amino acids. Germline loops: CDR1 MNHEY, CDR2 SVGAGI. With 7 bases removed from V and 7 bases from J, the gap between germline ends came to 17 bases. In DNA form, the CDR3 reads TGTGCCAGCACCTCTACCGGGACGGGGAATGAGCAGTTCTTC. The encoded protein is CASTSTGTGNEQFF.

This clone was seen a few times. This chain joins TRBV10-3 and TRBJ2-6; D may correspond to TRBD1 or TRBD2 (6 bases each). The CDR3 spans 18 residues. Germline V CDR1 and CDR2: ENHRY, SYGVKD. V was shortened by 3 bases and J by 0 bases, with 15 bases between the two germline ends. The CDR3 sequence: CAISDGGGSNSGANVLTF. The CDR3 nucleotides are TGTGCCATCAGTGATGGAGGGGGATCTAACTCTGGGGCCAACGTCCTGACTTTC.

This clone has only a few counts. The rearrangement joins TRBV5-8 to TRBJ1-2, with 8 bases identical to TRBD1. This CDR3 has 16 amino acids. With 5 bases clipped from V and 3 bases from J, the junction kept 12 bases outside the gene matches. Germline V gives CDR1 SGHTS, CDR2 YDEGEE. The CDR3 DNA reads TGTGCCAGCAGATCGAGCGGCAGGGGGCGCGACTATGGCTACACCTTC. It translates to CASRSSGRGRDYGYTF. The full variable domain, in which reference TRBV5-8 and TRBJ1-2 provide the parts outside the CDR3, is EAGVTQSPTHLIKTRGQQATLRCSPISGHTSVYWYQQALGLGLQFLLWYDEGEERNRGNFPPRFSGRQFPNYSSELNVNALELEDSALYLCASRSSGRGRDYGYTFGSGTRLTVV.

The genes are TRBV7-9 and TRBJ1-6, with D perhaps matching TRBD1 (6 bases). The V end was cut by 7 bases, the J end by 7 bases, with 17 bases between. Germline values: CDR1 SEHNR, CDR2 FQNEAQ (reference sequence). The CDR3 covers 15 residues. This chain's CDR3 is CASTSLRDINSPLHF. The CDR3 nucleotides are TGTGCCAGCACAAGCCTCCGGGACATCAATTCACCCCTCCACTTT. The full variable domain, with the rest looked up from reference TRBV7-9 and TRBJ1-6, is DTGVSQNPRHKITKRGQNVTFRCDPISEHNRLYWYRQTLGQGPEFLTYFQNEAQLEKSRLLSDRFSAERPKGSFSTLEIQRTEQGDSAMYLCASTSLRDINSPLHFGNGTRLTVT.

This chain's CDR3 is CASSPTGAGANVLTF. In DNA form, the CDR3 reads TGTGCCAGCAGCCCGACAGGGGCGGGGGCCAACGTCCTGACTTTC. The V and J genes are TRBV2 and TRBJ2-6, with 8 bases matching TRBD1. The germline CDR1 and CDR2 sequences are SNHLY and FYNNEI. Trimming cost V 6 bases and J 4 bases; bases outside gene matches: 5. There are 15 residues in the CDR3.

This chain joins TRBV7-3 and TRBJ1-2; 7 bases match TRBD1. The germline V gene has CDR1 SGHTA and CDR2 FQGTGA. This CDR3 spans 14 amino acids. The junction had 3 bases not matched to a gene; V was cut back by 3 bases and J by 2 bases. For the CDR3, the DNA is TGTGCCAGCAGCTTGGACAGGTTAAACTATGGCTACACCTTC. Translating gives CASSLDRLNYGYTF.

The sample holds a few counts of this clone. The CDR3 DNA sequence: TGTGCCAGCAGCTTAGTACCAGGGTCCCATTCACCCCTCCACTTT. It codes for CASSLVPGSHSPLHF. The chain joins TRBV7-2 to TRBJ1-6; a weak D match, TRBD1 (5 bases). V dropped 1 base and J dropped 8 bases, with 12 bases sitting between them. CDR1 and CDR2 from the germline V gene are SGHTA and FQGNSA. The CDR3 length is 15 residues.

This chain connects TRBV10-3 to TRBJ2-7; D unclear. The CDR3 loop spans 15 amino acids. Germline CDR1 reads ENHRY; CDR2 reads SYGVKD. Trimming pared 5 bases from V and 7 bases from J, leaving 21 bases between. The DNA of the CDR3 is TGTGCCATCAGTACCCTCTTAACGACGACGGGTGAGCAGTACTTC. Its protein is CAISTLLTTTGEQYF.